This TCR beta chain appears in the sequencing data of a study of T cell responses to AZD1222 COVID-19 vaccine. Points from the study as a whole: Only 5 to 7 AZD1222 recipients were seropositive at baseline.

The table came from immunoSEQ multiplex PCR; TCRdb's copy has only in-frame clones and leaves some out. The table includes approximately 190,000 clones, about 94% detected once. After removal of 4 bases from V and 4 bases from J, the junction contained 3 bases not matched to a gene. This CDR3 region has 14 residues. Germline V lookup: CDR1 LGHDT, CDR2 YNNKEL (reference sequence). Regarding this clone: The antigen is unknown.

Sequencing used peripheral blood, obtained 28 days after the second AZD1222 dose. V is TRBV3-1 (or the pseudogene TRBV3-2) and J is TRBJ2-5; TRBD2 matches at 10 bases. This clonotype originated in an adult who received the AZD1222 COVID-19 vaccine. The CDR3 DNA follows: TGTGCCAGCAGCCTAGCGGGGGGCCGAGAGACCCAGTACTTC. This encodes CASSLAGGRETQYF.